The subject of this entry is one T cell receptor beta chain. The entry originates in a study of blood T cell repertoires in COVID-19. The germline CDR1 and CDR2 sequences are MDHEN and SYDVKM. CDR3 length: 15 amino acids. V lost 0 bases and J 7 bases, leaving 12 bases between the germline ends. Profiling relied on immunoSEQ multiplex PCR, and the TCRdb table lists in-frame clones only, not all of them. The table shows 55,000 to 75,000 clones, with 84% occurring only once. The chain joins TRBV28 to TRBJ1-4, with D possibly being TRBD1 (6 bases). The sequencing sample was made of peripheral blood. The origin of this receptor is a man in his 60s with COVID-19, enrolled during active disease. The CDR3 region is CASSLWGAVAEKLFF. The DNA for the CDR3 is TGTGCCAGCAGTTTATGGGGGGCGGTCGCTGAAAAACTGTTTTTT.